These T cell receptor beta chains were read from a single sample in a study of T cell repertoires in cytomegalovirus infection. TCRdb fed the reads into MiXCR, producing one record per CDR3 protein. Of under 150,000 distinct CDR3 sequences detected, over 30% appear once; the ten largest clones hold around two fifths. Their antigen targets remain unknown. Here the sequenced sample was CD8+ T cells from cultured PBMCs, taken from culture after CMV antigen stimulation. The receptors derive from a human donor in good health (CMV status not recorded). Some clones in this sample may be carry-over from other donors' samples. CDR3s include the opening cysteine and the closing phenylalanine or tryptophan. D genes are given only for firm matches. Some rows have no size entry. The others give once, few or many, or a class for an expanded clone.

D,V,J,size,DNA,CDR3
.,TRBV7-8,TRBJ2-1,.,TGTGCCAGCAGCTTAGTTGCCGGGGCCGCCCCCTCCTACAATGAGCAGTTCTTC,CASSLVAGAAPSYNEQFF
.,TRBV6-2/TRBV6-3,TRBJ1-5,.,TGTGCCAGCAGTTTGTCGCAGGGTAATCAGCCCCAGCATTTT,CASSLSQGNQPQHF
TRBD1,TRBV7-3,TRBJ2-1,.,TGTGCCAGCAGCGTAGGACGGGACAGGGGGAATGAGCAGTTCTTC,CASSVGRDRGNEQFF
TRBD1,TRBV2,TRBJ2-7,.,TGTGCCAGCGTGGGACAGGGGGCCTACGAGCAGTACTTC,CASVGQGAYEQYF
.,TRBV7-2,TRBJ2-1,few,TGTGCCAGCAGCTTAGACCTGAATGAGCAGTTCTTC,CASSLDLNEQFF
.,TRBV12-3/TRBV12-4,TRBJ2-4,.,TGTGCCAGCAGTTTATATGGAGGGGTAGCCAAAAACATTCAGTACTTC,CASSLYGGVAKNIQYF
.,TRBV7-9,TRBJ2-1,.,TGTGCCAGCAGCAAACCGCCATCGGGGGCCCGTGAGCAGTTCTTC,CASSKPPSGAREQFF
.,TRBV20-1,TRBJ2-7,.,TGCAGTGCTAGAATCCAATCCTCCTACGAGCAGTACTTC,CSARIQSSYEQYF
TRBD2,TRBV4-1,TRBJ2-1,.,TGCGCCAGCAGCCAAGGGATGCGGGGGGGCTACAATGAGCAGTTCTTC,CASSQGMRGGYNEQFF
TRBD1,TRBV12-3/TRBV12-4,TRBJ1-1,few,TGTGCCAGCAACCCGACAGGGGAAACTGAAGCTTTCTTT,CASNPTGETEAFF
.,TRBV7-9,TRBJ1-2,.,TGTGCCAGCACCTCCCTTCAGATATACTATGGCTACACCTTC,CASTSLQIYYGYTF
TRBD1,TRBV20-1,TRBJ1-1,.,TGCAGTGCTCCTCCGGCGGAGACAGGGATAACTGAAGCTTTCTTT,CSAPPAETGITEAFF
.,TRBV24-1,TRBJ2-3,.,TGTGCCACCAGTGATTTATCAGGAGATACGCAGTATTTT,CATSDLSGDTQYF
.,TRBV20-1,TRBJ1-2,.,TGCAGTGCTAGAGTGGCGGGAGCTAACTATGGCTACACCTTC,CSARVAGANYGYTF
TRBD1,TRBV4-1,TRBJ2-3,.,TGCGCCAGCAGCCAAGACCGGGACAGGGGCGCAGATACGCAGTATTTT,CASSQDRDRGADTQYF
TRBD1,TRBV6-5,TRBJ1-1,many,TGTGCCAGCAGTTACTCGTCTTGGACAGGGGGGACTGAAGCTTTCTTT,CASSYSSWTGGTEAFF
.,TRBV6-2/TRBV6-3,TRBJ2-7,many,TGTGCCAGCAGCTTGATATACGAGCAGTACTTC,CASSLIYEQYF
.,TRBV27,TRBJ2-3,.,TGTGCCAGCAAGTCGCGGGGAAGGAGCACAGATACGCAGTATTTT,CASKSRGRSTDTQYF
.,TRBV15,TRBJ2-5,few,TGTGCCACCAGCAGAGGCGTGCGGAGGGTCCAAGAGACCCAGTACTTC,CATSRGVRRVQETQYF
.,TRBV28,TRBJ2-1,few,TGTGCCAGCAGTCGAGCGGTTACCATCTACAATGAGCAGTTCTTC,CASSRAVTIYNEQFF
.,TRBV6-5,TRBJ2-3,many,TGTGCCAGCAGTTACTCGCCGGGGGCAGATACGCAGTATTTT,CASSYSPGADTQYF
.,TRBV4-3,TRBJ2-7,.,TGCGCCAGCAGCCAAGTCGCAGGCTTTACCTACGAGCAGTACTTC,CASSQVAGFTYEQYF
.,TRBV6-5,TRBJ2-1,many,TGTGCCAGCAGTTACTCAGGACACCGACTTTACAATGAGCAGTTCTTC,CASSYSGHRLYNEQFF
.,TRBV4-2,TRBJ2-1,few,TGTGCCAGCAGCCCCGGATTGGGGGGCGAAACCTACAATGAGCAGTTCTTC,CASSPGLGGETYNEQFF
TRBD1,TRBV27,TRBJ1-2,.,TGTGCCAGCAGTTCAAACAGGGGGCGAGGCTATGGCTACACCTTC,CASSSNRGRGYGYTF
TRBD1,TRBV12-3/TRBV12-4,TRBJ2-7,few,TGTGCCAGCAGTTTAGGTGGGACAGGGATCTACGAGCAGTACTTC,CASSLGGTGIYEQYF
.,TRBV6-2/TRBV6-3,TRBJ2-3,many,TGTGCCAGCAGTTACACAGAGAGCACAGATACGCAGTATTTT,CASSYTESTDTQYF
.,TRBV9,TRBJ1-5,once,TGTGCCAGCAGCGTATCTGGGAATAGCAATCAGCCCCAGCATTTT,CASSVSGNSNQPQHF
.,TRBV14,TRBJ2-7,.,TGTGCCAGCAGCCAAGGGATGGGAATCGACGAGCAGTACTTC,CASSQGMGIDEQYF
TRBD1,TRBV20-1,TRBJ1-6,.,TGCAGTGCTAGAGACTCCGGGACAGGGACATATAATTCACCCCTCCACTTT,CSARDSGTGTYNSPLHF
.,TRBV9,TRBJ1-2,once,TGTGCCAGCAGCGTATCTCGGTCGGGAGTTGACTATGGCTACACCTTC,CASSVSRSGVDYGYTF
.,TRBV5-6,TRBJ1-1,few,TGTGCCAGCAGCTTTTCTGAGAGTCGGACTGAAGCTTTCTTT,CASSFSESRTEAFF